Below are 5 T cell receptor beta chains sequenced from a single sample in a study of blood T cell repertoires in COVID-19. Only in-frame clones appear in the TCRdb table, and some are missing; sequencing was by immunoSEQ multiplex PCR. Altogether 130,000 to 150,000 clones are present, 70% to 90% being singletons, with the ten largest covering approximately 8%. Source material: peripheral blood. Receptors were obtained from a woman aged 55-69 years with COVID-19, enrolled during active disease.

This clone was detected a few times. The V gene is TRBV11-3, the J gene TRBJ2-5, with 12 bases identical to TRBD2. V dropped 5 bases and J dropped 1; count of bases not matched to a gene: 5. This CDR3 region has 16 residues. Germline CDR1 reads SGHNT; CDR2 reads YENEEA. CDR3 coding DNA: TGTGCCAGCAGCCTCACTAGCGGGGGGATCCAAGAGACCCAGTACTTC. Its protein is CASSLTSGGIQETQYF.

The chain uses TRBV4-1 and TRBJ1-5, with 7 bases identical to TRBD1. Germline lookup yields CDR1 MGHRA and CDR2 YSYEKL. V lost 1 base, J lost 4 bases, and 4 bases stayed unmatched. This CDR3 comprises 15 residues. The CDR3 is CASSQGNRGNQPQHF. CDR3 bases: TGCGCCAGCAGCCAAGGAAACAGGGGTAATCAGCCCCAGCATTTT.

The chain links TRBV30 to TRBJ1-5, with 8 bases identical to TRBD1. This CDR3 comprises 14 residues. Trimming cost V 2 bases and J 6 bases; bases outside gene matches: 6. In germline, CDR1 is GTSNPN, CDR2 SVGIG (reference sequence). CDR3 amino acids: CAWSIGQGTQPQHF. The DNA of the CDR3 is TGTGCCTGGAGTATAGGACAGGGAACTCAGCCCCAGCATTTT.

The chain uses TRBV5-4 and TRBJ1-1, with D possibly TRBD1 on 6 matching bases. The germline V gene has CDR1 SGHNT and CDR2 YYREEE (reference sequence). The V end was cut by 3 bases, the J end by 2 bases, with 14 bases between. The CDR3 loop spans 15 amino acids. The CDR3 here is CASSYYRVKNTEAFF. Here the CDR3 DNA reads TGTGCCAGCAGCTATTACAGGGTTAAAAACACTGAAGCTTTCTTT.

V is TRBV5-8 and J is TRBJ2-1, with D hard to call. The CDR3 has 17 residues. The V end lost 7 bases, the J end lost 0 bases, and 20 bases lay between the germline ends. CDR1 and CDR2 from the germline V gene are SGHTS and YDEGEE. This CDR3 reads CASRPLLVAASYNEQFF. The DNA for the CDR3 is TGTGCCAGCCGCCCCCTCTTGGTTGCGGCCTCCTACAATGAGCAGTTCTTC.